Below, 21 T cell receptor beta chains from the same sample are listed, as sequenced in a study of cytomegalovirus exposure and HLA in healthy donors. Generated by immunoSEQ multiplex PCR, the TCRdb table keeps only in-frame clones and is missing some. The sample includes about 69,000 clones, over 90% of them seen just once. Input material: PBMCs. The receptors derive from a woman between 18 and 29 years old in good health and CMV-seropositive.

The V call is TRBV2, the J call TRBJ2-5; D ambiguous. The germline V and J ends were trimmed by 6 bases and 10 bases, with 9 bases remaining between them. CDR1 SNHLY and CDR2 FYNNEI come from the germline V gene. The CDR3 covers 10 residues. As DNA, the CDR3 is TGTGCCAGCAGCCTTCGAGACCAGTACTTC. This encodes CASSLRDQYF.

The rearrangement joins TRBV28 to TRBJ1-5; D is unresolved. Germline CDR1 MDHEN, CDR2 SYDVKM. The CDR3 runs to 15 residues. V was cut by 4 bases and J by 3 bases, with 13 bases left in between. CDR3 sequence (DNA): TGTGCCAGCAGTTCCCACCGAGGGTTCAATCAGCCCCAGCATTTT. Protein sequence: CASSSHRGFNQPQHF.

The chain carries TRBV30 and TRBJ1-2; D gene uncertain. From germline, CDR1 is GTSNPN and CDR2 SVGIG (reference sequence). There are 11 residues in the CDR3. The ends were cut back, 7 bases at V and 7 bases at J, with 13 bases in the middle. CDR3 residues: CASYFESGYTF. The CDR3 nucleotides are TGTGCCTCATACTTCGAGTCTGGCTACACCTTC.

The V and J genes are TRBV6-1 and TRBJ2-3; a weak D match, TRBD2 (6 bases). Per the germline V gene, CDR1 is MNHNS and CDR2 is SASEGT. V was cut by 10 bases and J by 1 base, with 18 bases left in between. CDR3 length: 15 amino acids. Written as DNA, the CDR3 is TGTGCCACCATGACGGGAGTCCTTGGCACAGATACGCAGTATTTT. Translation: CATMTGVLGTDTQYF.

The DNA of the CDR3 is TGTGCCAGCAGCCAAGGTACACAGGGGAATTACAATGAGCAGTTCTTC. It specifies CASSQGTQGNYNEQFF. This chain connects TRBV4-2 to TRBJ2-1, with TRBD1 matching 7 bases. The V gene's germline CDR1 is LGHNA and CDR2 YNFKEQ. The length of the CDR3 is 16 residues. The trim removed 1 base at V and 4 bases at J, leaving 7 bases unmatched.

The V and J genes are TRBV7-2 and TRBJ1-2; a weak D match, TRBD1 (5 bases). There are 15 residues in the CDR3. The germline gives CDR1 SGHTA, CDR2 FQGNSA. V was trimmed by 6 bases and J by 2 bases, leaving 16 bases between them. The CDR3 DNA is TGTGCCAGCAGACGAGAGACAGCACCAAACTATGGCTACACCTTC. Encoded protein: CASRRETAPNYGYTF.

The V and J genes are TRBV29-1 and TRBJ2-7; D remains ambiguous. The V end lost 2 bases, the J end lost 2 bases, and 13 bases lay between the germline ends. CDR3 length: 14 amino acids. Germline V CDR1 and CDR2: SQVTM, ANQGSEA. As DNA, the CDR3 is TGCAGCGTTGAACCGGGTGTTAGGCCCTACGAGCAGTACTTC. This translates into CSVEPGVRPYEQYF.

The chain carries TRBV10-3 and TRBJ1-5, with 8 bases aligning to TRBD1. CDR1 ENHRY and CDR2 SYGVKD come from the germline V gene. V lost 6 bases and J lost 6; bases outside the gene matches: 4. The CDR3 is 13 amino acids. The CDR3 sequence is CAISGQGGQPQHF. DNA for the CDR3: TGTGCCATCAGCGGACAGGGCGGTCAGCCCCAGCATTTT.

The CDR3 spells CASSPSRTAPYEQYF. Here the CDR3 DNA reads TGTGCCAGCAGTCCAAGCCGGACAGCTCCCTACGAGCAGTACTTC. The chain couples TRBV28 to TRBJ2-7, with D maybe TRBD1 (6 bases). With 5 bases removed from V and 2 bases from J, the gap between germline ends came to 16 bases. The CDR3 consists of 15 residues. Germline V gene lookup returns CDR1 MDHEN and CDR2 SYDVKM.

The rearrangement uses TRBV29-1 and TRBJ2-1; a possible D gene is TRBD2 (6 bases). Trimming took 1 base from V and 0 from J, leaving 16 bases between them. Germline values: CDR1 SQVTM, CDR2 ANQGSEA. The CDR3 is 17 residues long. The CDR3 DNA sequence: TGCAGCGTTGAAGGAGTCCCTCGCGGGAACTCCTACAATGAGCAGTTCTTC. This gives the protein CSVEGVPRGNSYNEQFF.

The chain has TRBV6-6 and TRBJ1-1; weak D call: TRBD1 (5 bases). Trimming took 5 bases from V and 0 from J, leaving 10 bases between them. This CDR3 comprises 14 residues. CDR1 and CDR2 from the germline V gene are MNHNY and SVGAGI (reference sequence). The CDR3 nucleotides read TGTGCCAGCAGTCGGGACTCCATGAACACTGAAGCTTTCTTT. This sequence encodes CASSRDSMNTEAFF.

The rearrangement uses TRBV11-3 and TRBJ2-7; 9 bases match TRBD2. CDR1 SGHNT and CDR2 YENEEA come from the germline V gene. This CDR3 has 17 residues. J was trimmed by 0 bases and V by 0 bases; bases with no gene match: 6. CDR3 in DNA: TGTGCCAGCAGCTTAGATGCTAGCGGGACTTTCTCCTACGAGCAGTACTTC. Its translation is CASSLDASGTFSYEQYF. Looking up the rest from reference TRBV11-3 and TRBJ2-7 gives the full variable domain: EAGVVQSPRYKIIEKKQPVAFWCNPISGHNTLYWYLQNLGQGPELLIRYENEEAVDDSQLPKDRFSAERLKGVDSTLKIQPAELGDSAVYLCASSLDASGTFSYEQYFGPGTRLTVT.

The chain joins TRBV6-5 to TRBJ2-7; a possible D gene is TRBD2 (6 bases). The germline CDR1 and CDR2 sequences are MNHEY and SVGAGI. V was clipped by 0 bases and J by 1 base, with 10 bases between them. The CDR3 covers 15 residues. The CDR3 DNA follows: TGTGCCAGCAGTTACTCGCGGGACCGTTCCTACGAGCAGTACTTC. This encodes CASSYSRDRSYEQYF.

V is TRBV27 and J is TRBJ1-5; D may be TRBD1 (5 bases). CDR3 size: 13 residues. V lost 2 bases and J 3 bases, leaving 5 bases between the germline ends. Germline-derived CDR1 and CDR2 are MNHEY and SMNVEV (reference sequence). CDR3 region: CASSLGANQPQHF. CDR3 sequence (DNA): TGTGCCAGCAGTTTAGGGGCCAATCAGCCCCAGCATTTT.

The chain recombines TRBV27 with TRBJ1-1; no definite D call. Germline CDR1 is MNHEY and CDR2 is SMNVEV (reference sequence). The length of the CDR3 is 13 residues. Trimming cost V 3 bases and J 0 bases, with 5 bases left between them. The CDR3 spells CASSFTVNTEAFF. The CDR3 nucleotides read TGTGCCAGCAGTTTTACAGTGAACACTGAAGCTTTCTTT.

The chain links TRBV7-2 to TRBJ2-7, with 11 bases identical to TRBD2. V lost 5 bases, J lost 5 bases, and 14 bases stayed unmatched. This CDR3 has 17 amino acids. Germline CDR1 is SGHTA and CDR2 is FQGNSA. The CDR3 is CASSPPGTSGTKNEQYF. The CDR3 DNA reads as TGTGCCAGCAGCCCCCCCGGGACTAGCGGCACAAAGAACGAGCAGTACTTC.

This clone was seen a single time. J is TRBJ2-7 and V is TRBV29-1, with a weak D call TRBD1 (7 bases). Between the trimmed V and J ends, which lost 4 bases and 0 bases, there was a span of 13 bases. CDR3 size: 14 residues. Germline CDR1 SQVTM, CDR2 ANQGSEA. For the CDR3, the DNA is TGCAGCGTTGGCCTCAGGGGGGACTCCTACGAGCAGTACTTC. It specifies CSVGLRGDSYEQYF.

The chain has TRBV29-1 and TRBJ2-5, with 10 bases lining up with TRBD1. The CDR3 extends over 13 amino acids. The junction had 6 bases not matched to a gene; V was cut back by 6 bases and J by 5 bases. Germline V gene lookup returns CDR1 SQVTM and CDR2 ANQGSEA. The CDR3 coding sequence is TGCAGCGTGGGGGACAGGGGATTGGAGACCCAGTACTTC. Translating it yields CSVGDRGLETQYF.

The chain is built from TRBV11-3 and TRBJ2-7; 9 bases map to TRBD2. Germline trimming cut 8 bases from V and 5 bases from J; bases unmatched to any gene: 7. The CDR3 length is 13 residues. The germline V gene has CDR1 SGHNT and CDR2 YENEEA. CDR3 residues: CASSSAGGNEQYF. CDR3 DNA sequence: TGTGCCAGCTCCTCGGCGGGAGGGAACGAGCAGTACTTC.

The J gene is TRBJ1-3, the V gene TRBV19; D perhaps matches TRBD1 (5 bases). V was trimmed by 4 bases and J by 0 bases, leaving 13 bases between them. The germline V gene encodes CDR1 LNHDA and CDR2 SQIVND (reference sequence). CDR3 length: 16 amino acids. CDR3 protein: CASSNLGQDSGNTIYF. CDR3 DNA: TGTGCCAGTAGTAACCTAGGACAAGACTCTGGAAACACCATATATTTT.

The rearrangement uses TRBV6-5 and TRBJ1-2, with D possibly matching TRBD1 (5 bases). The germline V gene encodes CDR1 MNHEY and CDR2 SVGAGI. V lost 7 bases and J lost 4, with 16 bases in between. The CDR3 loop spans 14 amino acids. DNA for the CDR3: TGTGCCAGCACGGCAGGGAGGTTAAGCTATGGCTACACCTTC. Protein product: CASTAGRLSYGYTF.